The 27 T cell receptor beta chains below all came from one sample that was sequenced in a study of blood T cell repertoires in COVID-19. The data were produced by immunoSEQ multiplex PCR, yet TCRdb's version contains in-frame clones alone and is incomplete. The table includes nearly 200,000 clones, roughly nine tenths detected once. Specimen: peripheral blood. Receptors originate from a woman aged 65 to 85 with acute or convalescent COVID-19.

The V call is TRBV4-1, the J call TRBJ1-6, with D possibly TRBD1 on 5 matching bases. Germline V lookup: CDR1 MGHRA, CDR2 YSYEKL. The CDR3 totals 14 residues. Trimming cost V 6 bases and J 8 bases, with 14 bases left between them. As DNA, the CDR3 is TGCGCCAGCAGACCCGCCCCGGGGGATTCACCCCTCCACTTT. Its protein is CASRPAPGDSPLHF.

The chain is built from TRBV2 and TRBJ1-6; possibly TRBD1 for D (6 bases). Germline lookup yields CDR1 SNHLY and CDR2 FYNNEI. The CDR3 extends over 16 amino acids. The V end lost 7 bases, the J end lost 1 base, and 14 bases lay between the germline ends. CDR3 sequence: CASKGQSFSYNSPLHF. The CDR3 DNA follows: TGTGCCAGCAAAGGACAGTCCTTTTCCTATAATTCACCCCTCCACTTT.

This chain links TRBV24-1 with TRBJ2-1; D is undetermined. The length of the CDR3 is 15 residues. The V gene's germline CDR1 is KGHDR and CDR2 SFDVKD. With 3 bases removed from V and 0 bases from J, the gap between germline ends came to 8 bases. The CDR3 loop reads CATSDAGVSYNEQFF. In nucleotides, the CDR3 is TGTGCCACCAGTGATGCAGGTGTCTCCTACAATGAGCAGTTCTTC.

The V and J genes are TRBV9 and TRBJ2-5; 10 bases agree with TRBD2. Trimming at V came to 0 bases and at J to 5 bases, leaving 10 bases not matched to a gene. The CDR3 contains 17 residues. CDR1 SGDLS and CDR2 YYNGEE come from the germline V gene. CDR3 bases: TGTGCCAGCAGCGTAGGATCTAGCGGGAGTAGCAAGGAGACCCAGTACTTC. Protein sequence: CASSVGSSGSSKETQYF.

DNA for the CDR3: TGTGCCACCGGGACACAGGGCACAGATACGCAGTATTTT. Encoded protein: CATGTQGTDTQYF. The rearrangement joins TRBV24-1 to TRBJ2-3, with D tentatively TRBD1 (6 bases). Looked up from germline, CDR1 is KGHDR and CDR2 is SFDVKD. The CDR3 spans 13 residues. V lost 9 bases and J 1 base, leaving 10 bases between the germline ends.

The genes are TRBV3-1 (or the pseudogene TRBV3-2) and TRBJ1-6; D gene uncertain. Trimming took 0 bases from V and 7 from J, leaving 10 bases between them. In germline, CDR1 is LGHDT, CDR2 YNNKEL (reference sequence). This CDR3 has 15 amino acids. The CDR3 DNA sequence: TGTGCCAGCAGCCAAGAGGCAGGACTCAATTCACCCCTCCACTTT. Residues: CASSQEAGLNSPLHF.

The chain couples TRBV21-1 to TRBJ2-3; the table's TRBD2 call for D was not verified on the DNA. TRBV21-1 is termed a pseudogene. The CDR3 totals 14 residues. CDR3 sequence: CASSISGGTDTQYF. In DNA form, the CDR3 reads TGTGCCAGCAGCATTAGCGGCGGGACAGATACGCAGTATTTT.

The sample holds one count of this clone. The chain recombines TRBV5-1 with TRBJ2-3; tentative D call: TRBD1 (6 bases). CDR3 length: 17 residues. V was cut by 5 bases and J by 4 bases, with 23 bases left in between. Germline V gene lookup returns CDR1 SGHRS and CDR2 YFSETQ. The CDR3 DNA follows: TGCGCCAGCAGACCATTCCTTGGGGGCGCGCGCCCAGATACGCAGTATTTT. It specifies CASRPFLGGARPDTQYF.

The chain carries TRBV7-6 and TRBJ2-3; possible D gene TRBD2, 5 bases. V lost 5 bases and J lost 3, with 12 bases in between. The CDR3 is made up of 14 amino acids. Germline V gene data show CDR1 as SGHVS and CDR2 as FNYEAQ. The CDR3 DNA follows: TGTGCCAGCAGCCCTAGATCGGGGACAGATACGCAGTATTTT. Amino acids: CASSPRSGTDTQYF.

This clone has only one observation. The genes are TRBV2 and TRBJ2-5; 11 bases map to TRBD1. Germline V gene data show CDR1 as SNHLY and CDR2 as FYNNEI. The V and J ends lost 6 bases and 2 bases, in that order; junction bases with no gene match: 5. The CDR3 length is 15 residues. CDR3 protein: CASRGDRGRQETQYF. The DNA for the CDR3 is TGTGCCAGCAGAGGGGACAGGGGGAGACAAGAGACCCAGTACTTC.

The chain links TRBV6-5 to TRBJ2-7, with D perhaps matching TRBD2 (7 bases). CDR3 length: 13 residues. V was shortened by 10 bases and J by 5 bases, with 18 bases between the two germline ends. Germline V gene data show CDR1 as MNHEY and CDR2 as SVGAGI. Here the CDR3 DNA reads TGTGCCATCCTATTAGGGGGGGGGCACGAGCAGTACTTC. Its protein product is CAILLGGGHEQYF.

The CDR3 DNA follows: TGTGCCAGCAGTCCGCAGACAGGGAGAATCTCGCCCCAGCATTTT. It codes for CASSPQTGRISPQHF. The J gene is TRBJ1-5, the V gene TRBV27; 7 bases align to TRBD1. Trimming removed 5 bases from V and 9 bases from J; junction bases left unmatched: 13. CDR1 and CDR2 (germline): MNHEY, SMNVEV (reference sequence). This CDR3 spans 15 amino acids.

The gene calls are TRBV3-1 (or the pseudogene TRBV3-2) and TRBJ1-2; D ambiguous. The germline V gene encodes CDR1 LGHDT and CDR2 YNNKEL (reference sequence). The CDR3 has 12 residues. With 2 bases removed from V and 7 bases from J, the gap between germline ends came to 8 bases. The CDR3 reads CASSQSGVGYTF. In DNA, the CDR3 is TGTGCCAGCAGCCAATCCGGGGTTGGCTACACCTTC.

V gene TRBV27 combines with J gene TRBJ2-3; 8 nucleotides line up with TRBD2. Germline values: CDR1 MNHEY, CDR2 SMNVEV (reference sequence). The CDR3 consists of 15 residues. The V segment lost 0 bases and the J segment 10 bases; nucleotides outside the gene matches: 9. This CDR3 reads CASSLSGRAPHPQYF. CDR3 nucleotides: TGTGCCAGCAGTTTATCCGGGAGGGCCCCTCATCCGCAGTATTTT.

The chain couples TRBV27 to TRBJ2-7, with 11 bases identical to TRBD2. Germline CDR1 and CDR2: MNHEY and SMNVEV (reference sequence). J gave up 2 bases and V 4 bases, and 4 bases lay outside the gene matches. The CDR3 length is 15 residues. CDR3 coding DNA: TGTGCCAGCAGTTCTAGCGGGAGGCCCACCTACGAGCAGTACTTC. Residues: CASSSSGRPTYEQYF.

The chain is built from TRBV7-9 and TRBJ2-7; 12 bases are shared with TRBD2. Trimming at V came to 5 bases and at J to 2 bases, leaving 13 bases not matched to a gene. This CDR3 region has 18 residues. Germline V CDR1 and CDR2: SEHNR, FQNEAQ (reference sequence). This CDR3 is CASSKTPRLAGVPYEQYF. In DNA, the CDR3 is TGTGCCAGCAGCAAAACCCCTCGACTAGCGGGAGTCCCCTACGAGCAGTACTTC. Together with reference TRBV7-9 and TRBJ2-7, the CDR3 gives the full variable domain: DTGVSQNPRHKITKRGQNVTFRCDPISEHNRLYWYRQTLGQGPEFLTYFQNEAQLEKSRLLSDRFSAERPKGSFSTLEIQRTEQGDSAMYLCASSKTPRLAGVPYEQYFGPGTRLTVT.

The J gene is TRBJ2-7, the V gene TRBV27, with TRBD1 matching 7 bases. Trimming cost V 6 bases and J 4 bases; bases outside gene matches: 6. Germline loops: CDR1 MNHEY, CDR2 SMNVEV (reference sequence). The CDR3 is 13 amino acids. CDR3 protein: CASRETGRYEQYF. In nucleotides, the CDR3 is TGTGCCAGCAGGGAGACAGGGAGATACGAGCAGTACTTC.

The CDR3: CASSYTIYGEQFF. The CDR3 DNA reads TGTGCCAGCAGTTACACCATTTACGGGGAGCAGTTCTTC. The rearrangement uses TRBV6-5 and TRBJ2-1; D unclear. Between the trimmed V and J ends, which lost 2 bases and 10 bases, there was a span of 12 bases. Per the germline V gene, CDR1 is MNHEY and CDR2 is SVGAGI. The CDR3 runs to 13 residues.

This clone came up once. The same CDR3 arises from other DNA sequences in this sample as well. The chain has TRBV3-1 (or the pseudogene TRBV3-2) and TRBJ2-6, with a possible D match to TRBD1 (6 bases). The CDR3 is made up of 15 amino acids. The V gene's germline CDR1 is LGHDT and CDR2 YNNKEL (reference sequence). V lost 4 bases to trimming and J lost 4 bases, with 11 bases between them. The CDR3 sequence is CASSPRGGGANVLTF. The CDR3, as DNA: TGTGCCAGCAGCCCCCGAGGGGGAGGGGCCAACGTCCTGACTTTC.

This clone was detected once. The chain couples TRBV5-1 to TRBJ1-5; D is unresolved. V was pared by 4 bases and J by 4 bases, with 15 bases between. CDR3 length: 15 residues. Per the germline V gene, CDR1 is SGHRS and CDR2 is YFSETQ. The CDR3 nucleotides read TGCGCCAGCAGCCTAGGAATATTCCCTAATCAGCCCCAGCATTTT. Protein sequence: CASSLGIFPNQPQHF.

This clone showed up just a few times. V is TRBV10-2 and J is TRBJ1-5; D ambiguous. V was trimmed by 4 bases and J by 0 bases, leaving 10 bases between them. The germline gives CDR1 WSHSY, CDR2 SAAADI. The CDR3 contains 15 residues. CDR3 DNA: TGCGCCAGCAGTGTGGAAGGAGGTAGCAATCAGCCCCAGCATTTT. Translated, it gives CASSVEGGSNQPQHF.

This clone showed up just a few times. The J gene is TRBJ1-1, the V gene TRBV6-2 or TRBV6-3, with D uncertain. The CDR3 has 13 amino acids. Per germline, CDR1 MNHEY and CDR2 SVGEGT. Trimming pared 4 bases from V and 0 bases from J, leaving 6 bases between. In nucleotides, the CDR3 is TGTGCCAGCAGTTCCATCATGAACACTGAAGCTTTCTTT. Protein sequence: CASSSIMNTEAFF.

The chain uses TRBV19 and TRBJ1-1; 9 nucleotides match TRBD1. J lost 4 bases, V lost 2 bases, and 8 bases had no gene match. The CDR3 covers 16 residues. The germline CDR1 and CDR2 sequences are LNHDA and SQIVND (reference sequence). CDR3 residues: CASSIIRTGASTEAFF. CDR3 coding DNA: TGTGCCAGTAGTATAATCCGGACAGGGGCATCCACTGAAGCTTTCTTT.

Here the CDR3 reads CASTLNGLPQETQYF. Written as DNA, the CDR3 is TGTGCCAGCACTCTAAATGGGCTCCCCCAAGAGACCCAGTACTTC. The J gene is TRBJ2-5, the V gene TRBV7-9; no definite D call. V lost 7 bases and J lost 1, with 16 bases in between. In germline, CDR1 is SEHNR, CDR2 FQNEAQ (reference sequence). This CDR3 spans 15 amino acids.

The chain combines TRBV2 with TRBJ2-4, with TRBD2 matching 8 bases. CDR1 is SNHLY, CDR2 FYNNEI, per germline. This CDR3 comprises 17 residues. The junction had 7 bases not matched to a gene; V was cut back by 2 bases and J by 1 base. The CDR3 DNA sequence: TGTGCCAGCAGTGAAAGCCCAGCGGGAGTGGCCAAAAACATTCAGTACTTC. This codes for CASSESPAGVAKNIQYF.

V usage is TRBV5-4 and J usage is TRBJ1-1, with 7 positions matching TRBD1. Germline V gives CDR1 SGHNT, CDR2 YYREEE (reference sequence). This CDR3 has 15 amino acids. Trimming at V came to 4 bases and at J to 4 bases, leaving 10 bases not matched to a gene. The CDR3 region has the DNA TGTGCCAGCAGCCGTGAGGGACAGCTAAGCACTGAAGCTTTCTTT. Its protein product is CASSREGQLSTEAFF.

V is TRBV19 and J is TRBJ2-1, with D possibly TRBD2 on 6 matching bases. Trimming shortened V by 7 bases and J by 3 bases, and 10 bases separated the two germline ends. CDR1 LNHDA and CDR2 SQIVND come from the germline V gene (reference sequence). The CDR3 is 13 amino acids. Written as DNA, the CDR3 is TGTGCCAGTACCCAGGGACTCTACAATGAGCAGTTCTTC. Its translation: CASTQGLYNEQFF. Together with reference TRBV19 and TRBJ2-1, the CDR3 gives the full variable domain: DGGITQSPKYLFRKEGQNVTLSCEQNLNHDAMYWYRQDPGQGLRLIYYSQIVNDFQKGDIAEGYSVSREKKESFPLTVTSAQKNPTAFYLCASTQGLYNEQFFGPGTRLTVL.